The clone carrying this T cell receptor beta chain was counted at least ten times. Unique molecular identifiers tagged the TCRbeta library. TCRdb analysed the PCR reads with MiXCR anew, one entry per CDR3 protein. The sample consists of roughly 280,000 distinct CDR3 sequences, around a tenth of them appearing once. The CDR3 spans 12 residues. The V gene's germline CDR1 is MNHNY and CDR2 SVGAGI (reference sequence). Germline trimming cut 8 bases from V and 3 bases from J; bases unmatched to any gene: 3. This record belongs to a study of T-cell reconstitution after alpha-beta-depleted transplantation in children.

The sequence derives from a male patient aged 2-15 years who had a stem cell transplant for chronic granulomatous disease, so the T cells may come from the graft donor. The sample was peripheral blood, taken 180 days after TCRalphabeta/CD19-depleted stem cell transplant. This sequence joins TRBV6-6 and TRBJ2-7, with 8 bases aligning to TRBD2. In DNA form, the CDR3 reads TGTGCCAGCGGGACTAGTATCTACGAGCAGTACTTC. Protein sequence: CASGTSIYEQYF.